What follows are 2 T cell receptor beta chains derived from one specimen sequenced in a study of blood T cell repertoires in COVID-19. Profiled with immunoSEQ multiplex PCR; TCRdb holds only in-frame clones, not every one. The data hold approximately 110,000 clones, with more than 80% observed a single time. Sequences were obtained from peripheral blood. The source of these receptors is an older woman with acute or convalescent COVID-19.

The CDR3 sequence is CASRPRPRLDGYTF. DNA for the CDR3: TGTGCCAGCAGGCCACGGCCGAGACTGGATGGCTACACCTTC. V gene TRBV28 combines with J gene TRBJ1-2; no definite D call. This CDR3 is 14 amino acids long. The germline V and J ends were trimmed by 6 bases and 6 bases, with 17 bases remaining between them. The germline V gene has CDR1 MDHEN and CDR2 SYDVKM.

This clone was observed a single time. This chain connects TRBV29-1 to TRBJ1-1, with 7 bases aligning to TRBD1. CDR1 and CDR2 (germline): SQVTM, ANQGSEA. V was pared by 6 bases and J by 4 bases, with 11 bases of the junction left unmatched. This CDR3 comprises 14 residues. The CDR3 region is CSVYGTAVSTEAFF. CDR3 in DNA: TGCAGCGTCTACGGGACAGCCGTGAGCACTGAAGCTTTCTTT.